This T cell receptor beta chain appears in the sequencing data of a study of control samples from healthy donors and cancer patients (dated by TCRdb to the early 2020s). On this clone: The specificity of this receptor is unknown. No clone much larger than this one lies a single base away; base qualities are absent.

V trim: 4 bases; J trim: 3 bases; unmatched bases: 5. The CDR3 measures 15 amino acids from cysteine to phenylalanine. The sequence is cut down to CDR3 DNA, 45 bases in frame from base 1. The germline V gene (reference sequence) provides CDR1 MNHEY and CDR2 SMNVEV. Libraries were prepared through the immunoSEQ multiplex PCR assay. The table was pulled from immuneACCESS by TCRdb, which kept in-frame rearrangements only. Such tables lose some clones; where checked, under half of the loss comes from unresolved V genes, and the rest has no known cause. A total of around 130,000 clones appear in this sample, 85% to 95% of them only once. The ten largest account for 3.5% to 4% of the sample.

The specimen sequenced was blood. The rearranged chain carries TRBV27 and TRBJ2-1; TRBD2 matches 8 bases in the middle. The sequence was obtained from a man under 40 in good health. The base sequence is TGTGCCAGCAGTTACGGGGGGGCCGGCTACAATGAGCAGTTCTTC. Its protein product is CASSYGGAGYNEQFF.